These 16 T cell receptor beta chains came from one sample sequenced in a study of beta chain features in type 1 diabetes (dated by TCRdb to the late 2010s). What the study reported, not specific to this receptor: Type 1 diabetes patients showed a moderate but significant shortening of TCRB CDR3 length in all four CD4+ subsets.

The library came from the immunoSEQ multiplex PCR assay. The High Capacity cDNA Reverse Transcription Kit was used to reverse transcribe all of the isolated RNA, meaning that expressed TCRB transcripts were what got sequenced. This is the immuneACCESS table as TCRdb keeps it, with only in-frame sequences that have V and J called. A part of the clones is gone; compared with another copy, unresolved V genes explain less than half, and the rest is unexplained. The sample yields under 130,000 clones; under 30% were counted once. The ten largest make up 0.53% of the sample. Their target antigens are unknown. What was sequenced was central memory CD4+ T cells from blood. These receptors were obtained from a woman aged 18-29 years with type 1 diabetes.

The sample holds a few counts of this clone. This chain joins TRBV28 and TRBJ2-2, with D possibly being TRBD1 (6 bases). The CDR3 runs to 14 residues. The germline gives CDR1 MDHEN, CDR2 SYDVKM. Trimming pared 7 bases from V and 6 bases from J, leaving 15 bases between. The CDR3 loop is CASNWRTAAGELFF. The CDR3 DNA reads TGTGCCAGCAACTGGAGGACAGCGGCCGGGGAGCTGTTTTTT.

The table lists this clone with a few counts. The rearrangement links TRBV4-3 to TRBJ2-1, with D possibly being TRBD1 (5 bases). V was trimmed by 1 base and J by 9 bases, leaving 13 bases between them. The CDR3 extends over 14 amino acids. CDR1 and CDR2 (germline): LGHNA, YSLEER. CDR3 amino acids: CASSQGLLGVEQFF. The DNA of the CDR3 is TGCGCCAGCAGCCAAGGGTTATTAGGGGTTGAGCAGTTCTTC.

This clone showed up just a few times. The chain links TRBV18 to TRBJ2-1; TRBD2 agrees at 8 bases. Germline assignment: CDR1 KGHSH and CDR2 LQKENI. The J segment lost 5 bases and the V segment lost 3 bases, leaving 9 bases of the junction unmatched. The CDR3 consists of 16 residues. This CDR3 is CASSPIEAGADNEQFF. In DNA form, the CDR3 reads TGTGCCAGCTCACCGATTGAAGCGGGAGCCGACAATGAGCAGTTCTTC.

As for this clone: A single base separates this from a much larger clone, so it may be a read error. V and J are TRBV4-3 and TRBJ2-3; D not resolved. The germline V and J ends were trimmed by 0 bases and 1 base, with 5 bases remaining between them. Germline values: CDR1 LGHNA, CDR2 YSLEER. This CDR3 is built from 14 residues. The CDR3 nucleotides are TGCGCCAGCAGCCAAGATGGCCGCACAGATACGCAGTATTTT. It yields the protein CASSQDGRTDTQYF.

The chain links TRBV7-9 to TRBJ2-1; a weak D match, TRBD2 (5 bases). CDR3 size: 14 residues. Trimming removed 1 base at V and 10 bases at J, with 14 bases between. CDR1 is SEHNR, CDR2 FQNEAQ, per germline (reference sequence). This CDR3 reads CASSLGGGQGEQFF. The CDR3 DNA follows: TGTGCCAGCAGCTTAGGTGGCGGGCAAGGCGAGCAGTTCTTC.

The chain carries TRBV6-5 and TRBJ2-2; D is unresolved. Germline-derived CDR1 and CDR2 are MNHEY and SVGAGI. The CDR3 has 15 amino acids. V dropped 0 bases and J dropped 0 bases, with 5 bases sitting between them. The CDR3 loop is CASSYSAANTGELFF. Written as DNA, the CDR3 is TGTGCCAGCAGTTACTCGGCCGCGAACACCGGGGAGCTGTTTTTT.

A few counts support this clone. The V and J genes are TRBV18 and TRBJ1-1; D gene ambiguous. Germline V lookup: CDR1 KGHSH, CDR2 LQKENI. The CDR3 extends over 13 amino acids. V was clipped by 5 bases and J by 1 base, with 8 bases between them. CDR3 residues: CASSTGGNTEAFF. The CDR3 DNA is TGTGCCAGCTCAACGGGAGGGAACACTGAAGCTTTCTTT.

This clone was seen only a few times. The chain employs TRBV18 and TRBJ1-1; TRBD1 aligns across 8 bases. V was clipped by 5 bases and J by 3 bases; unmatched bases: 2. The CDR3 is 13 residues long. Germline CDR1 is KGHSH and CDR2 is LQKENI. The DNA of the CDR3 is TGTGCCAGCTCAGAGGGACAGGACACTGAAGCTTTCTTT. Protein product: CASSEGQDTEAFF.

Here the CDR3 reads CASSLLGVAGLNEKLFF. CDR3 in DNA: TGTGCCAGCAGCTTACTTGGCGTGGCAGGGCTAAATGAAAAACTGTTTTTT. V usage is TRBV7-9 and J usage is TRBJ1-4; D possibly corresponds to TRBD1 (5 bases). V lost 2 bases and J lost 5, with 18 bases in between. Germline V gives CDR1 SEHNR, CDR2 FQNEAQ (reference sequence). The CDR3 extends over 17 amino acids.

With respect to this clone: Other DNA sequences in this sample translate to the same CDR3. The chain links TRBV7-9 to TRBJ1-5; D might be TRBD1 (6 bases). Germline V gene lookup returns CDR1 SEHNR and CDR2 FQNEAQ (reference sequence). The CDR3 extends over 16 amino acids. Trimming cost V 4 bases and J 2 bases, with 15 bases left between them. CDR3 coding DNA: TGTGCCAGCAGCTCCAAGGCGGGGGCGGGCAATCAGCCCCAGCATTTT. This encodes CASSSKAGAGNQPQHF.

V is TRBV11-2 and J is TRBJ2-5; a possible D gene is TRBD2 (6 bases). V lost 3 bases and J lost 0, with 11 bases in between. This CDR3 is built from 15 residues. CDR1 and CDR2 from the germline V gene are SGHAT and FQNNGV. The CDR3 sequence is CASSLAPSDQETQYF. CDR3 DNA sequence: TGTGCCAGCAGCTTGGCCCCTAGCGACCAAGAGACCCAGTACTTC.

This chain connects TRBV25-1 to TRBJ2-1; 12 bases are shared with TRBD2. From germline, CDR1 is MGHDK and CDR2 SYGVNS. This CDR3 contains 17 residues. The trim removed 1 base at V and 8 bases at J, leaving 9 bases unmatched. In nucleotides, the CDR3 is TGTGCCAGCAGTGAATGGGCTGCTAGCGGGAGGGCCTATGAGCAGTTCTTC. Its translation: CASSEWAASGRAYEQFF.

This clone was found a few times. CDR3 in amino acids: CASSPSGSSYNEQFF. CDR3 nucleotide sequence: TGTGCCAGCAGCCCCTCGGGGAGCTCCTACAATGAGCAGTTCTTC. The V and J genes are TRBV9 and TRBJ2-1; D perhaps matches TRBD2 (5 bases). The CDR3 is 15 amino acids. Germline V gene data show CDR1 as SGDLS and CDR2 as YYNGEE. V gave up 4 bases and J gave up 0 bases, with 11 bases separating them.

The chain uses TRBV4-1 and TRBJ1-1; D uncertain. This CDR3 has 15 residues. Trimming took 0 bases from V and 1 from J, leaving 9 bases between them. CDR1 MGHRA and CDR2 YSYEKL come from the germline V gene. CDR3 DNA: TGCGCCAGCAGCCAAGACCGGAGAGGGAACACTGAAGCTTTCTTT. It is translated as CASSQDRRGNTEAFF.

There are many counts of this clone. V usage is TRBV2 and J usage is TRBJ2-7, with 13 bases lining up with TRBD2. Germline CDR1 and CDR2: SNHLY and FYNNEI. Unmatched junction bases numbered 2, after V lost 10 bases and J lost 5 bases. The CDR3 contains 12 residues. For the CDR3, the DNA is TGTGCCAACGGACTAGCGGGAGACGAGCAGTACTTC. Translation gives CANGLAGDEQYF.

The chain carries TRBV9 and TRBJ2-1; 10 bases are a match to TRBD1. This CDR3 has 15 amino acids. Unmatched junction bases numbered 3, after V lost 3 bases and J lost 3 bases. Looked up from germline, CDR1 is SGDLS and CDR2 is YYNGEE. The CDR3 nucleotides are TGTGCCAGCAGCGCCGGACAGGGGGTCTACAATGAGCAGTTCTTC. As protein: CASSAGQGVYNEQFF.